These 27 T cell receptor beta chains came from one sample sequenced in a study of blood T cell repertoires in COVID-19 (dated by TCRdb to the early 2020s). The library was generated by the immunoSEQ multiplex PCR assay. TCRdb retrieved this table from immuneACCESS and kept in-frame rearrangements only. Not all clones are present; in checked studies, unresolved V genes account for under half, and no reason is known for the remainder. For this sample the table gives more than 80,000 clones, of which 71% were detected only once. The ten largest clones add up to 0.9% of the sample. The sequencing sample was made of peripheral blood. These receptors came from a human donor with acute or convalescent COVID-19. The donor label of this sample is uncertain.

This rearrangement joins TRBV2 to TRBJ1-2; 7 bases map to TRBD1. The J segment lost 8 bases and the V segment lost 6 bases, leaving 9 bases of the junction unmatched. The CDR3 is 13 residues long. The germline gives CDR1 SNHLY, CDR2 FYNNEI. The CDR3: CASSPNRGGGYTF. DNA of the CDR3: TGTGCCAGCAGCCCTAACAGGGGCGGGGGCTACACCTTC.

The DNA of the CDR3 is TGCGCCAGCAGCTTACAACCAGGGGGCAATAATTCACCCCTCCACTTT. This encodes CASSLQPGGNNSPLHF. The chain recombines TRBV5-1 with TRBJ1-6, with TRBD1 identical over 8 bases. The germline CDR1 and CDR2 sequences are SGHRS and YFSETQ. This CDR3 is 16 amino acids long. V lost 2 bases and J lost 5; bases outside the gene matches: 6.

This chain connects TRBV11-2 to TRBJ1-4; tentatively, D is TRBD1 (5 bases). V lost 5 bases and J 7 bases, leaving 20 bases between the germline ends. The CDR3 has 16 amino acids. The germline gives CDR1 SGHAT, CDR2 FQNNGV. The CDR3, as DNA: TGTGCCAGCAGCGGAGCCTTGGGGGGAGAAAGTGAAAAACTGTTTTTT. This sequence encodes CASSGALGGESEKLFF.

The chain is built from TRBV10-2 and TRBJ2-1; 15 bases agree with TRBD2. V lost 6 bases to trimming and J lost 6 bases; unmatched junction nucleotides: 3. Germline V gene sequence: CDR1 WSHSY, CDR2 SAAADI. CDR3 size: 15 residues. For the CDR3, the DNA is TGCGCCAGCAGGGGACTAGCGGGGGGTTCCAATGAGCAGTTCTTC. Translation gives CASRGLAGGSNEQFF.

The chain carries TRBV29-1 and TRBJ1-2; TRBD1 is a possible D gene (5 bases). The CDR3 is 14 residues long. Germline V gene lookup returns CDR1 SQVTM and CDR2 ANQGSEA. Trimming took 4 bases from V and 9 from J, leaving 21 bases between them. CDR3 nucleotides: TGCAGCGTTGGGACGACAGCAAAAAGGATGCGCTACACCTTC. Translating it yields CSVGTTAKRMRYTF.

This clone was picked up a small number of times. The chain carries TRBV6-2 or TRBV6-3 and TRBJ2-3; 7 bases are shared with TRBD2. The V gene end was trimmed by 6 bases and the J gene end by 0 bases; junction bases not matched to a gene: 6. CDR3 length: 15 amino acids. Germline assignment: CDR1 MNHEY and CDR2 SVGEGT. This chain's CDR3 is CASSHQRGSTDTQYF. The CDR3 DNA reads as TGTGCCAGCAGCCACCAGCGGGGTAGCACAGATACGCAGTATTTT.

Concerning this clone itself: Other nucleotide sequences in the sample specify the same CDR3. The rearrangement links TRBV5-1 to TRBJ1-6; 7 bases match TRBD1. The CDR3 totals 14 residues. The germline V gene encodes CDR1 SGHRS and CDR2 YFSETQ. Trimming at V came to 0 bases and at J to 6 bases, leaving 0 bases not matched to a gene. CDR3 sequence reads: CASSLGQGNSPLHF. CDR3 DNA sequence: TGCGCCAGCAGCTTGGGACAGGGTAATTCACCCCTCCACTTT.

This clone was detected only a few times. This chain links TRBV9 with TRBJ1-3; 10 nucleotides line up with TRBD1. The V gene end was trimmed by 3 bases and the J gene end by 5 bases; junction bases not matched to a gene: 5. Germline CDR1 is SGDLS and CDR2 is YYNGEE. This CDR3 region has 15 residues. Written as DNA, the CDR3 is TGTGCCAGCAGCGCCGGGACAGGGGACCGAAACACCATATATTTT. Protein: CASSAGTGDRNTIYF.

This chain's CDR3 is CASRGTGVSQMNTEAFF. DNA of the CDR3: TGTGCCAGTAGGGGGACAGGAGTTTCCCAGATGAACACTGAAGCTTTCTTT. This rearrangement joins TRBV19 to TRBJ1-1; the match to TRBD1 covers 8 bases. The CDR3 totals 17 residues. V gave up 6 bases and J gave up 0 bases; unmatched junction bases: 12. The germline V gene encodes CDR1 LNHDA and CDR2 SQIVND (reference sequence). Complete variable domain (other parts from reference TRBV19 and TRBJ1-1): DGGITQSPKYLFRKEGQNVTLSCEQNLNHDAMYWYRQDPGQGLRLIYYSQIVNDFQKGDIAEGYSVSREKKESFPLTVTSAQKNPTAFYLCASRGTGVSQMNTEAFFGQGTRLTVV.

The gene calls are TRBV28 and TRBJ2-1; D possibly corresponds to TRBD2 (7 bases). V shed 7 bases and J shed 10 bases, with 14 bases lying between them. The CDR3 spans 12 residues. Per the germline V gene, CDR1 is MDHEN and CDR2 is SYDVKM. DNA for the CDR3: TGTGCCAGCAATGGGGGGGCCGGCGAGCAGTTCTTC. Its translation is CASNGGAGEQFF.

This clone was recorded a few times. This chain uses TRBV14 with TRBJ1-6, with D uncertain. From germline, CDR1 is SGHDN and CDR2 FVKESK. V was clipped by 1 base and J by 11 bases, with 15 bases between them. This CDR3 has 15 residues. The CDR3 sequence: CASSQAGLLGPPLHF. In DNA, the CDR3 is TGTGCCAGCAGCCAAGCAGGACTCCTTGGACCACCCCTCCACTTT.

The gene calls are TRBV24-1 and TRBJ1-3; D may be TRBD1 (5 bases). Germline V lookup: CDR1 KGHDR, CDR2 SFDVKD. Trimming took off 12 bases at V and 1 base at J, with 12 bases between the two ends. The CDR3 covers 13 residues. CDR3 protein: CAAGGDSGNTIYF. The CDR3 DNA sequence: TGTGCCGCCGGGGGGGATTCTGGAAACACCATATATTTT.

The chain joins TRBV6-9 to TRBJ1-1, with D tentatively TRBD1 (6 bases). Germline V gene data show CDR1 as MNHGY and CDR2 as SVAAGI. This CDR3 has 13 residues. The ends were cut back, 5 bases at V and 5 bases at J, with 12 bases in the middle. The CDR3 sequence is CASSPTGRTEAFF. The CDR3 DNA reads TGTGCCAGCAGTCCAACAGGGAGAACTGAAGCTTTCTTT.

The chain recombines TRBV19 with TRBJ2-3, with 8 bases matching TRBD1. V lost 5 bases and J lost 0; bases outside the gene matches: 7. Germline CDR1 and CDR2: LNHDA and SQIVND (reference sequence). The CDR3 contains 16 residues. This CDR3 reads CASSYGQGTSTDTQYF. The CDR3 DNA sequence: TGTGCCAGTAGTTACGGACAGGGAACTAGCACAGATACGCAGTATTTT.

This clone was observed a handful of times. V usage is TRBV5-1 and J usage is TRBJ1-1; possibly TRBD1 for D (6 bases). The CDR3 is 15 residues long. Germline CDR1 SGHRS, CDR2 YFSETQ. V lost 4 bases, J lost 4 bases, and 17 bases lay in between. The CDR3 protein is CASSPAGRGVTEAFF. CDR3 coding DNA: TGCGCCAGCAGCCCCGCGGGCAGGGGTGTCACTGAAGCTTTCTTT.

This clone is medium-sized by share. The V gene is TRBV19, the J gene TRBJ2-2; 9 nucleotides agree with TRBD1. Trimming at V came to 3 bases and at J to 3 bases, leaving 5 bases not matched to a gene. Per germline, CDR1 LNHDA and CDR2 SQIVND (reference sequence). The CDR3 length is 16 residues. CDR3 region: CASSIGTGRDTGELFF. CDR3 nucleotide sequence: TGTGCCAGTAGTATCGGGACAGGGAGGGACACCGGGGAGCTGTTTTTT.

The genes are TRBV6-1 and TRBJ1-1; tentatively, D is TRBD1 (5 bases). Trimming shortened V by 1 base and J by 4 bases, and 10 bases separated the two germline ends. This CDR3 is 14 amino acids long. Germline CDR1 MNHNS, CDR2 SASEGT. This CDR3 reads CASSEEGRATEAFF. For the CDR3, the DNA is TGTGCCAGCAGTGAAGAAGGCAGGGCCACTGAAGCTTTCTTT.

The rearrangement joins TRBV6-5 to TRBJ1-6, with 8 bases identical to TRBD1. Germline-derived CDR1 and CDR2 are MNHEY and SVGAGI. The CDR3 is 14 residues long. V trimming: 7 bases; J trimming: 10 bases; junction bases outside the gene matches: 9. The CDR3 here is CASTETGVISPLHF. CDR3 nucleotide sequence: TGTGCCAGCACCGAGACAGGGGTAATCTCACCCCTCCACTTT.

This chain uses TRBV6-1 with TRBJ1-5; D uncertain. V lost 2 bases and J lost 0, with 11 bases in between. The CDR3 has 16 amino acids. CDR1 MNHNS and CDR2 SASEGT come from the germline V gene. DNA of the CDR3: TGTGCCAGCAGTGAACCGGGATTCTATAGCAATCAGCCCCAGCATTTT. This translates into CASSEPGFYSNQPQHF.

This clone was counted at least ten times. The chain is built from TRBV7-9 and TRBJ2-1; 12 nucleotides align to TRBD1. V shed 5 bases and J 8 bases; nucleotides not matched to a gene: 4. This CDR3 contains 14 residues. Germline V lookup: CDR1 SEHNR, CDR2 FQNEAQ (reference sequence). CDR3 protein: CASSQGQGADEQFF. The CDR3 DNA follows: TGTGCCAGCAGCCAGGGACAGGGGGCTGATGAGCAGTTCTTC.

This chain connects TRBV12-5 to TRBJ1-6; TRBD1 is a possible D gene (6 bases). V was shortened by 8 bases and J by 11 bases, with 19 bases between the two germline ends. The CDR3 is 14 amino acids. The germline V gene encodes CDR1 LGHNT and CDR2 FRNRAP. The CDR3 reads CASTGSGGPAPLHF. Written as DNA, the CDR3 is TGTGCTAGTACGGGGTCGGGGGGGCCTGCACCCCTCCACTTT.

Here the CDR3 reads CASSRRDRGPAEQYV. CDR3 DNA: TGTGCCAGCAGTCGCCGGGACAGAGGTCCTGCCGAGCAGTACGTC. This chain joins TRBV2 and TRBJ2-7, with TRBD1 matching 7 bases. After removal of 5 bases from V and 6 bases from J, the junction contained 13 bases not matched to a gene. The CDR3 totals 15 residues. Germline CDR1 and CDR2: SNHLY and FYNNEI.

The V gene is TRBV7-9, the J gene TRBJ1-4; 8 bases line up with TRBD1. The CDR3 covers 16 residues. The junction had 6 bases not matched to a gene; V was cut back by 1 base and J by 5 bases. Germline CDR1 SEHNR, CDR2 FQNEAQ (reference sequence). The CDR3 sequence is CASSLERTGSNEKLFF. In nucleotides, the CDR3 is TGTGCCAGCAGCTTAGAAAGGACAGGGTCAAATGAAAAACTGTTTTTT.

In nucleotides, the CDR3 is TGTGCCAGCAGTTACTCGAGGCAGTTCTATGGCTACACCTTC. The encoded protein is CASSYSRQFYGYTF. The rearrangement joins TRBV6-6 to TRBJ1-2; D is unresolved. CDR3 length: 14 amino acids. The V end was cut by 0 bases, the J end by 4 bases, with 9 bases between. The germline V gene encodes CDR1 MNHNY and CDR2 SVGAGI (reference sequence).

The V call is TRBV6-1, the J call TRBJ1-6, with a tentative D call TRBD1 (5 bases). Germline CDR1 reads MNHNS; CDR2 reads SASEGT. CDR3 length equals 16 residues. The V and J ends lost 4 bases and 4 bases respectively, with 14 bases between them. The CDR3 reads CASSVRRVPYNSPLHF. The CDR3 DNA reads as TGTGCCAGCAGTGTCCGCAGGGTGCCTTATAATTCACCCCTCCACTTT.

The gene calls are TRBV28 and TRBJ1-4; maybe TRBD1 (5 bases). The CDR3 totals 13 residues. The germline gives CDR1 MDHEN, CDR2 SYDVKM. The ends were cut back, 6 bases at V and 8 bases at J, with 13 bases in the middle. The CDR3 sequence: CASRETGYEKLFF. CDR3 sequence (DNA): TGTGCCAGCAGAGAAACAGGTTACGAAAAACTGTTTTTT.

The chain has TRBV19 and TRBJ1-1; 7 nucleotides match TRBD1. The CDR3 consists of 15 residues. From germline, CDR1 is LNHDA and CDR2 SQIVND (reference sequence). J was trimmed by 1 base and V by 9 bases; bases with no gene match: 11. CDR3 amino acids: CASRPQGQRNTEAFF. CDR3 in DNA: TGTGCCAGCAGACCACAGGGGCAGAGGAACACTGAAGCTTTCTTT.